This TCR beta chain stems from a study of blood T cells in healthy people across ages. This clonotype was observed a handful of times. Through a sample-barcoded 5' primer and a J-beta primer mix, a second PCR was run for roughly 6 to 11 cycles. Each cDNA molecule was tagged by a template-switch adaptor with 12 random nucleotides. MiXCR was run by TCRdb on the 5' RACE reads, yielding one entry per CDR3 protein. The sample records around 1,500,000 distinct CDR3 sequences, approximately 42% being singletons. The CDR3 loop spans 16 amino acids. Trimming took off 3 bases at V and 6 bases at J, with 19 bases between the two ends. Germline loops: CDR1 SGHRS, CDR2 YFSETQ. Each donor had ten milliliters of peripheral blood drawn.

This TCR was recovered from a woman under 30 in good health. The sequenced material came from blood. V usage is TRBV5-1 and J usage is TRBJ1-5; D may be TRBD1 (5 bases). The CDR3 region has the DNA TGCGCCAGCAGCTGGGACGGGACCTACGGGGGTCAGCCCCAGCATTTT. Residues: CASSWDGTYGGQPQHF.